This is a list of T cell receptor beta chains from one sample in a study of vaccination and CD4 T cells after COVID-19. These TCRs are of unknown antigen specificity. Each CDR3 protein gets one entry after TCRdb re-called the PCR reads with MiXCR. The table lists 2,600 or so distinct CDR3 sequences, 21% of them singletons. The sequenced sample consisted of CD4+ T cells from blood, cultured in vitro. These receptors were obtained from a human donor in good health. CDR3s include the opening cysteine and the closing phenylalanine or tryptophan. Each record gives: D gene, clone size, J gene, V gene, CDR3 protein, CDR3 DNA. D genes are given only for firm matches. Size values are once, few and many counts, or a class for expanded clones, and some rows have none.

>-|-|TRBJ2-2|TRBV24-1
CTTSDLSRAANTGELFF
TGTACCACCAGTGATTTGAGTCGGGCGGCCAACACCGGGGAGCTGTTTTTT
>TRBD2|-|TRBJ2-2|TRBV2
CASTGTTFGGELFF
TGTGCCAGCACCGGGACTACTTTTGGCGGGGAGCTGTTTTTT
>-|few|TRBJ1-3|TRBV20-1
CSARVWQSGVSGNTIYF
TGCAGTGCTAGAGTGTGGCAGAGTGGCGTCTCTGGAAACACCATATATTTT
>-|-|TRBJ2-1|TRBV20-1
CSAHVSGNYNEQFF
TGCAGTGCACACGTTAGCGGAAATTACAATGAGCAGTTCTTC
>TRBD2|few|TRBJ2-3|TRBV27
CASSSRLAGSSTDTQYF
TGTGCCAGCAGTTCACGACTAGCGGGTTCAAGCACAGATACGCAGTATTTT
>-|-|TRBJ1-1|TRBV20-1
CSARAQGSTEAFF
TGCAGTGCTAGAGCTCAGGGGAGCACTGAAGCTTTCTTT
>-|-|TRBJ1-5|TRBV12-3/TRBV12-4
CASSLGPANQPQHF
TGTGCCAGCAGTTTAGGGCCAGCCAATCAGCCCCAGCATTTT
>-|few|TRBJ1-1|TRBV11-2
CASSLRNEAFF
TGTGCCAGCAGCTTAAGGAACGAAGCTTTCTTT
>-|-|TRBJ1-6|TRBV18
CASSSSHGFDSPLHF
TGTGCCAGCTCCTCCTCACATGGGTTTGATTCACCCCTCCACTTT
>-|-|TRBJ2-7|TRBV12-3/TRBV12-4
CASSSPLYPNVGQYF
TGTGCCAGCAGCTCCCCGTTATACCCTAATGTGGGTCAGTACTTC
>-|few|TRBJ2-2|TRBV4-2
CASSQDTTVAGELFF
TGTGCCAGCAGCCAAGATACAACCGTAGCCGGGGAGCTGTTTTTT
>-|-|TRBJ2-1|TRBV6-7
CASSYPLCDSSYNEQFF
TGTGCCAGCAGTTACCCCCTTTGCGATTCCTCCTACAATGAGCAGTTCTTC
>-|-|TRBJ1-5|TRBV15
CATSSPGTFNQPQHF
TGTGCCACCAGCAGCCCCGGGACCTTCAATCAGCCCCAGCATTTT
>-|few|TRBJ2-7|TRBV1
CTSSDVGRRRLYEQYF
TGCACCAGCAGCGACGTGGGCAGGAGGCGTTTGTACGAGCAGTACTTC
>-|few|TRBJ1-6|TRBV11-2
CASSLDRQAYNSPLHF
TGTGCCAGCAGCTTAGACAGGCAAGCCTATAATTCACCCCTCCACTTT
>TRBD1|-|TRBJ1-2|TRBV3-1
CASSGTGNQGYTF
TGTGCCAGCAGCGGGACAGGGAATCAGGGCTACACCTTC
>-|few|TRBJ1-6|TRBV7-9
CASSSGNSPLHF
TGTGCCAGCAGCTCCGGAAATTCACCCCTCCACTTT
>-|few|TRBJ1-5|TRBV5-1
CASSLAAGVRPQHF
TGCGCCAGCAGCTTGGCCGCAGGGGTGCGGCCCCAGCATTTT
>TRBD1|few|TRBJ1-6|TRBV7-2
CASSHRGLNSPLHF
TGTGCCAGCAGCCACAGGGGGCTGAATTCACCCCTCCACTTT
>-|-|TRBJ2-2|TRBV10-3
CAISETGTGELFF
TGTGCCATCAGTGAGACAGGCACCGGGGAGCTGTTTTTT
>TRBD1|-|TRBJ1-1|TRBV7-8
CASSLQTGGNTEAFF
TGTGCCAGCAGCTTGCAGACAGGGGGGAACACTGAAGCTTTCTTT
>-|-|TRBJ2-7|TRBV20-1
CSGGTSSYEQYF
TGCAGTGGGGGAACATCTTCCTACGAGCAGTACTTC
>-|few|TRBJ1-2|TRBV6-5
CASSYQSIGSYTF
TGTGCCAGCAGTTATCAGAGTATTGGGAGCTACACCTTC
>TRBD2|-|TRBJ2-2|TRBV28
CASRPTSGNTGELFF
TGTGCCAGCAGGCCGACTAGCGGAAACACCGGGGAGCTGTTTTTT
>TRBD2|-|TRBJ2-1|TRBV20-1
CSARSPGLENNEQFF
TGCAGTGCTAGATCCCCGGGACTAGAGAACAATGAGCAGTTCTTC
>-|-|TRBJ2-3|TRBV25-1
CAGSQPGTDTQYF
TGTGCCGGTTCACAGCCCGGCACAGATACGCAGTATTTT
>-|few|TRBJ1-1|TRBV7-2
CASQRARSNFNTEAFF
TGTGCCAGCCAACGAGCACGGAGTAACTTTAACACTGAAGCTTTCTTT
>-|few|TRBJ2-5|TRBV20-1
CSATSPQDFGTQYF
TGCAGTGCTACATCACCTCAGGACTTCGGGACCCAGTACTTC
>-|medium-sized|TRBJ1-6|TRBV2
CASSLFQGSPLHF
TGTGCCAGCAGTCTATTCCAGGGATCACCCCTCCACTTT
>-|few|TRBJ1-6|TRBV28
CASSFVGRPLHF
TGTGCCAGCAGTTTTGTGGGTAGGCCCCTCCACTTT
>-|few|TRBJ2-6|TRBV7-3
CASSRGGSGANVLTF
TGTGCCAGCAGCCGAGGGGGCTCTGGGGCCAACGTCCTGACTTTC
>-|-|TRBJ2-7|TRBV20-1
CSARERGDPRYEQYF
TGCAGTGCTAGAGAGAGAGGGGATCCACGCTACGAGCAGTACTTC
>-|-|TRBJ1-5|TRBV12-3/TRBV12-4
CASRDSSNQPQHF
TGTGCCAGCAGAGACAGTAGCAATCAGCCCCAGCATTTT
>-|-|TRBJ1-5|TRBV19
CASSIAAGSGQPQHF
TGTGCCAGTAGTATAGCTGCGGGGTCAGGCCAGCCCCAGCATTTT
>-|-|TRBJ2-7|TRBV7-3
CASSQWTYAYEQYF
TGTGCCAGCAGCCAATGGACGTATGCCTACGAGCAGTACTTC
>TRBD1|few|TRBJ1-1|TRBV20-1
CSASPATGDTEAFF
TGCAGTGCTAGCCCTGCCACAGGGGACACTGAAGCTTTCTTT
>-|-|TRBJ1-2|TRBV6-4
CASSDTTVDNYDYTF
TGTGCCAGCAGTGACACCACAGTGGACAACTATGACTACACCTTC
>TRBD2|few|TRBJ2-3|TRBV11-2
CASSPGTSGRVGSTDTQYF
TGTGCCAGCAGCCCGGGGACTAGCGGGAGAGTGGGGAGCACAGATACGCAGTATTTT
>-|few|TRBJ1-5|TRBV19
CASKVRADNQPQHF
TGTGCCAGTAAAGTTAGGGCGGACAATCAGCCCCAGCATTTT
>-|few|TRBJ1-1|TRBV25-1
CASSDRNTEAFF
TGTGCCAGCAGTGACAGGAACACTGAAGCTTTCTTT
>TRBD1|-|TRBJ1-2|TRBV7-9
CASSPRDRGNYGYTF
TGTGCCAGCAGCCCAAGGGACAGGGGGAACTATGGCTACACCTTC
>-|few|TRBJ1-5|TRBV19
CASKEGLGTQPQHF
TGTGCCAGTAAGGAAGGACTGGGAACACAGCCCCAGCATTTT
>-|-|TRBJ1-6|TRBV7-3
CASSLEGAYNSPLHF
TGTGCCAGCAGCTTGGAGGGGGCCTATAATTCACCCCTCCACTTT
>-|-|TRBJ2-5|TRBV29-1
CSFRNDEGETQYF
TGCAGCTTTCGCAACGACGAGGGAGAGACCCAGTACTTC
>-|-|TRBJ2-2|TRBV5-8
CASSFGRVAGELFF
TGTGCCAGCAGCTTCGGCAGGGTGGCCGGGGAGCTGTTTTTT
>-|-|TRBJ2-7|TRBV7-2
CASSLVAGELIPYEQYF
TGTGCCAGCAGCTTAGTCGCCGGTGAACTGATCCCCTACGAGCAGTACTTC
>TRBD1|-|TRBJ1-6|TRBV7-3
CASSKTGAHNSPLHF
TGTGCCAGCAGCAAGACAGGGGCCCATAATTCACCCCTCCACTTT
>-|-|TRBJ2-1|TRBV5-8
CASNPDRVAYNEQFF
TGTGCCAGCAACCCGGACCGGGTTGCGTACAATGAGCAGTTCTTC
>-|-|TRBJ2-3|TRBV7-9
CASSFGSTDTQYF
TGTGCCAGCAGCTTCGGGTCCACAGATACGCAGTATTTT
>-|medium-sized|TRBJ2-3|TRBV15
CATSRDRFTDTQYF
TGTGCCACCAGCAGAGATCGGTTCACAGATACGCAGTATTTT
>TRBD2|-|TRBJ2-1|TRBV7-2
CASSLVGGGRAYNEQFF
TGTGCCAGCAGCTTAGTAGGTGGCGGGAGGGCCTACAATGAGCAGTTCTTC
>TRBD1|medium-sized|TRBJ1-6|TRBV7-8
CASSQRGTGLGRDSPLHF
TGTGCCAGCAGCCAGAGAGGGACAGGTTTAGGCCGGGATTCACCCCTCCACTTT
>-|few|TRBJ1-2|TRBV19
CASSITQATNYGYTF
TGTGCCAGTAGTATAACCCAGGCAACTAACTATGGCTACACCTTC